What follows are 27 T cell receptor beta chains derived from one specimen sequenced in a study of CD8 T cells in Susac syndrome. Random hexamers served to reverse transcribe roughly 0.45 to 1 ug RNA. TCRdb used MiXCR to reprocess the immunoSEQ multiplex PCR reads, holding one entry per CDR3 protein. The data contain more than 100,000 distinct CDR3 sequences, about 94% of them singletons. Material for sequencing was CD8+ T cells from PBMCs. The receptors here all came from a human donor with Susac syndrome.

As to this clonotype: A junction boundary mismatches the germline segment, possibly from a read error. The chain uses TRBV30 and TRBJ2-7; D not certain. Germline V gene sequence: CDR1 GTSNPN, CDR2 SVGIG (reference sequence). The CDR3 spans 11 residues. For the CDR3, the DNA is TGCATGGCAGGCCTGGCCTACGAGCAGTACTTC. Translating it yields CMAGLAYEQYF.

The rearrangement uses TRBV5-6 and TRBJ1-2; no reliable D call. Germline CDR1 SGHDT, CDR2 YYEEEE. This CDR3 region has 13 residues. The germline V and J ends were trimmed by 5 bases and 3 bases, with 11 bases remaining between them. The CDR3 DNA is TGTGCCAGCAGGAACCGCGGGGACTATGGCTACACCTTC. Its protein product is CASRNRGDYGYTF.

The chain links TRBV14 to TRBJ2-7; 11 nucleotides match TRBD1. Germline loops: CDR1 SGHDN, CDR2 FVKESK. V dropped 4 bases and J dropped 4; count of bases not matched to a gene: 6. The CDR3 consists of 15 residues. This CDR3 is CASSPGTGGAYEQYF. The CDR3 DNA reads as TGTGCCAGCAGCCCCGGGACAGGGGGTGCTTACGAGCAGTACTTC.

This clonotype was found once. This rearrangement joins TRBV25-1 to TRBJ2-4; D possibly corresponds to TRBD1 (5 bases). With 2 bases removed from V and 1 base from J, the gap between germline ends came to 12 bases. Germline V lookup: CDR1 MGHDK, CDR2 SYGVNS. This CDR3 contains 16 residues. The CDR3 is CASSEDLGPAKNIQYF. The CDR3 DNA reads as TGTGCCAGCAGTGAAGATCTGGGGCCCGCCAAAAACATTCAGTACTTC.

The chain couples TRBV15 to TRBJ2-7; D remains ambiguous. The CDR3 length is 15 residues. The V end lost 0 bases, the J end lost 0 bases, and 9 bases lay between the germline ends. Germline lookup yields CDR1 LNHNV and CDR2 YYDKDF (reference sequence). This chain's CDR3 is CATSREEAGSYEQYF. CDR3 coding DNA: TGTGCCACCAGCAGAGAAGAGGCCGGCTCCTACGAGCAGTACTTC.

The chain is built from TRBV12-3 or TRBV12-4 and TRBJ2-1, with 8 positions matching TRBD2. Unmatched junction bases numbered 6, after V lost 3 bases and J lost 8 bases. The CDR3 contains 14 residues. CDR3 region: CASSLGLELDEQFF. CDR3 in DNA: TGTGCCAGCAGTTTGGGACTAGAGCTTGATGAGCAGTTCTTC.

The V gene is TRBV27, the J gene TRBJ2-7; 9 bases are shared with TRBD1. V dropped 5 bases and J dropped 0; count of bases not matched to a gene: 5. In germline, CDR1 is MNHEY, CDR2 SMNVEV (reference sequence). CDR3 size: 15 residues. This chain's CDR3 is CASSPGQGLSYEQYF. The CDR3 DNA reads as TGTGCCAGCAGTCCGGGACAGGGCCTCTCCTACGAGCAGTACTTC.

This rearrangement joins TRBV29-1 to TRBJ1-1; D gene unclear. Germline-derived CDR1 and CDR2 are SQVTM and ANQGSEA. The CDR3 has 12 amino acids. V lost 6 bases and J lost 1, with 9 bases in between. This CDR3 reads CSVKFGNTEAFF. The CDR3 DNA sequence: TGCAGCGTCAAGTTTGGGAACACTGAAGCTTTCTTT.

The CDR3 region has the DNA TGCAGTGCTCGCCCATACTCCGGGACAGTTCTTAGCACAGATACGCAGTATTTT. Translated: CSARPYSGTVLSTDTQYF. The chain joins TRBV20-1 to TRBJ2-3, with TRBD1 matching 7 bases. From germline, CDR1 is DFQATT and CDR2 SNEGSKA (reference sequence). Trimming took 5 bases from V and 0 from J; bases not matched to a gene: 17. The CDR3 is 18 amino acids.

The CDR3 is CASSQAGEDEQYF. The CDR3 DNA follows: TGCGCCAGCAGCCAAGCGGGGGAGGACGAGCAGTACTTC. The chain is built from TRBV4-1 and TRBJ2-7; D may be TRBD2 (6 bases). The CDR3 covers 13 residues. Germline V gives CDR1 MGHRA, CDR2 YSYEKL. V lost 1 base and J lost 5, with 9 bases in between.

The genes are TRBV7-9 and TRBJ2-5; 8 bases map to TRBD2. Germline CDR1 and CDR2: SEHNR and FQNEAQ (reference sequence). CDR3 length: 14 amino acids. V lost 4 bases and J lost 1; bases outside the gene matches: 2. The CDR3, as DNA: TGTGCCAGCAGCTACACTAGCGGCCAAGAGACCCAGTACTTC. Its protein is CASSYTSGQETQYF.

The chain recombines TRBV20-1 with TRBJ2-7, with 7 bases fitting TRBD1. The CDR3 runs to 11 residues. With V trimmed by 3 bases and J by 7 bases, 3 bases remained unmatched. Germline values: CDR1 DFQATT, CDR2 SNEGSKA (reference sequence). This chain's CDR3 is CSASPTGEQYF. The CDR3 DNA is TGCAGTGCTAGCCCGACAGGGGAGCAGTACTTC.

The chain combines TRBV29-1 with TRBJ1-1; 9 bases are shared with TRBD1. This CDR3 comprises 12 residues. The trim removed 4 bases at V and 7 bases at J, leaving 4 bases unmatched. Germline V gives CDR1 SQVTM, CDR2 ANQGSEA. The CDR3 region is CSVAQGADEAFF. The CDR3 coding sequence is TGCAGCGTTGCACAGGGGGCGGATGAAGCTTTCTTT.

This chain uses TRBV19 with TRBJ1-2; D perhaps matches TRBD1 (5 bases). V lost 0 bases and J lost 2, with 13 bases in between. The CDR3 sequence is 16 residues long. Germline V gene lookup returns CDR1 LNHDA and CDR2 SQIVND (reference sequence). The CDR3 protein is CASSIDMSGPNYGYTF. In DNA, the CDR3 is TGTGCCAGTAGTATAGATATGTCAGGGCCGAACTATGGCTACACCTTC.

The chain is built from TRBV7-8 and TRBJ2-2; D gene ambiguous. Germline loops: CDR1 SGHVS, CDR2 FQNEAQ. V lost 6 bases and J lost 6, with 14 bases in between. The CDR3 has 14 amino acids. In nucleotides, the CDR3 is TGTGCCAGCAGACCTCCAAGGACGGCCGGGGAGCTGTTTTTT. It codes for CASRPPRTAGELFF.

The rearrangement joins TRBV3-1 to TRBJ2-7, with 14 nucleotides matching TRBD2. Germline loops: CDR1 LGHDT, CDR2 YNNKEL (reference sequence). Germline trimming cut 2 bases from V and 3 bases from J; bases unmatched to any gene: 3. This CDR3 has 16 residues. CDR3 DNA sequence: TGTGCCAGCAGCCAACCCGGGACTAGCGGGGGCTACGAGCAGTACTTC. It translates to CASSQPGTSGGYEQYF.

The V call is TRBV11-2, the J call TRBJ2-5; TRBD2 matches 7 bases. Per the germline V gene, CDR1 is SGHAT and CDR2 is FQNNGV. CDR3 length: 16 amino acids. The V segment lost 0 bases and the J segment 2 bases; nucleotides outside the gene matches: 6. The CDR3: CASSLEIAGPQETQYF. The CDR3 DNA is TGTGCCAGCAGCTTAGAAATAGCGGGTCCACAAGAGACCCAGTACTTC.

CDR3 loop: CSVVTSEETQYF. CDR3 coding DNA: TGCAGCGTTGTGACTTCCGAAGAGACCCAGTACTTC. The chain is built from TRBV29-1 and TRBJ2-5; D remains unclear. Germline V CDR1 and CDR2: SQVTM, ANQGSEA. The CDR3 covers 12 residues. Between the trimmed V and J ends, which lost 4 bases and 3 bases, there was a span of 9 bases.

V gene TRBV12-3 or TRBV12-4 combines with J gene TRBJ1-2; D perhaps matches TRBD1 (5 bases). This CDR3 has 15 residues. Deletions cut 3 bases from V and 2 bases from J, with 13 bases between. CDR3 DNA: TGTGCCAGCAGTTTCCCCGGCCAGGGAAACTATGGCTACACCTTC. Protein sequence: CASSFPGQGNYGYTF.

The V call is TRBV9, the J call TRBJ2-1, with 8 positions matching TRBD2. The CDR3 spans 16 residues. The V gene's germline CDR1 is SGDLS and CDR2 YYNGEE. The V gene end was trimmed by 0 bases and the J gene end by 8 bases; junction bases not matched to a gene: 10. The CDR3 region has the DNA TGTGCCAGCAGCGTAGCCCTCGGGCGGGGGGCCCATGAGCAGTTCTTC. Encoded protein: CASSVALGRGAHEQFF. The variable domain in full, completed from reference TRBV9 and TRBJ2-1, reads DSGVTQTPKHLITATGQRVTLRCSPRSGDLSVYWYQQSLDQGLQFLIQYYNGEERAKGNILERFSAQQFPDLHSELNLSSLELGDSALYFCASSVALGRGAHEQFFGPGTRLTVL.

The rearrangement joins TRBV4-1 to TRBJ2-7; 10 bases match TRBD1. Trimming took 4 bases from V and 5 from J; bases not matched to a gene: 11. Germline loops: CDR1 MGHRA, CDR2 YSYEKL. This CDR3 spans 16 amino acids. CDR3 region: CASSLLAGQGGDEQYF. CDR3 sequence (DNA): TGCGCCAGCAGCCTCTTGGCCGGACAGGGGGGTGACGAGCAGTACTTC.

The rearrangement links TRBV6-4 to TRBJ1-6; 9 positions agree with TRBD1. Per germline, CDR1 MRHNA and CDR2 SNTAGT. V lost 7 bases to trimming and J lost 10 bases; unmatched junction nucleotides: 8. This CDR3 comprises 14 residues. The CDR3 DNA follows: TGTGCCAGCAAGAGGGGACAGGGAAACTCACCCCTCCACTTT. Protein product: CASKRGQGNSPLHF.

The chain joins TRBV7-2 to TRBJ1-2; unclear D gene. Germline V CDR1 and CDR2: SGHTA, FQGNSA. V lost 3 bases and J lost 8, with 22 bases in between. This CDR3 is 16 amino acids long. CDR3 coding DNA: TGTGCCAGCAGCTTTTTTTTGACCTTCGAGGTGGGAGGCTACACCTTC. This encodes CASSFFLTFEVGGYTF.

The CDR3: CASSLSPSGTTNYGYTF. The CDR3 DNA sequence: TGTGCCAGCAGTTTATCGCCCTCGGGGACAACTAACTATGGCTACACCTTC. This rearrangement joins TRBV27 to TRBJ1-2; D may be TRBD1 (6 bases). Germline values: CDR1 MNHEY, CDR2 SMNVEV (reference sequence). V lost 0 bases, J lost 0 bases, and 14 bases lay in between. The CDR3 is 17 amino acids.

This chain connects TRBV6-6 to TRBJ2-7; 9 bases align to TRBD1. From germline, CDR1 is MNHNY and CDR2 SVGAGI (reference sequence). This CDR3 has 12 residues. V shed 7 bases and J 6 bases; nucleotides not matched to a gene: 4. The CDR3 loop reads CASIGTGSEQYF. As DNA, the CDR3 is TGTGCCAGCATCGGGACAGGGAGCGAGCAGTACTTC.

V usage is TRBV6-5 and J usage is TRBJ2-1; D gene uncertain. The V end lost 5 bases, the J end lost 10 bases, and 12 bases lay between the germline ends. This CDR3 is 12 amino acids long. Germline assignment: CDR1 MNHEY and CDR2 SVGAGI. In DNA, the CDR3 is TGTGCCAGCAGTCCATCCCCCCAAGAGCAGTTCTTC. Translation: CASSPSPQEQFF.

The V and J genes are TRBV9 and TRBJ2-3, with TRBD2 matching 11 bases. Germline CDR1 is SGDLS and CDR2 is YYNGEE. The CDR3 spans 17 residues. Losses at the gene ends were 2 bases for V and 2 bases for J; bases not matched to a gene: 7. DNA of the CDR3: TGTGCCAGCAGCGTTACTAGCGGGGGACGTACCACAGATACGCAGTATTTT. Translated, it gives CASSVTSGGRTTDTQYF.